This is a list of T cell receptor beta chains from one sample in a study of PD-L1 blockade in urothelial cancer. Generated by immunoSEQ multiplex PCR, the TCRdb table keeps only in-frame clones and is missing some. The sample lists around 38,000 clones; 70% to 90% were seen once. The sequenced sample was PBMCs, obtained around atezolizumab (anti-PD-L1) treatment. All receptors derive from a man in his sixties with urothelial cancer. The CDR3 runs from the conserved cysteine through the conserved F or W. Each record gives: J gene, V gene, D gene, clone size, CDR3 protein, CDR3 DNA. The D gene is left open where the match is weak. Some rows have no size entry. The others give once, few or many, or a class for an expanded clone.

J gene: TRBJ1-1; V gene: TRBV5-1; D gene: TRBD1; clone size: .; CDR3 protein: CASSPGTGGNTEAFF; CDR3 DNA: TGCGCCAGCAGCCCAGGGACAGGTGGGAACACTGAAGCTTTCTTT
J gene: TRBJ2-5; V gene: TRBV19; D gene: TRBD2; clone size: .; CDR3 protein: CASDLGGGVQETQYF; CDR3 DNA: TGTGCCAGTGACCTGGGCGGGGGGGTCCAAGAGACCCAGTACTTC
J gene: TRBJ1-1; V gene: TRBV19; D gene: TRBD1; clone size: .; CDR3 protein: CASTRDRAKNTEAFF; CDR3 DNA: TGTGCCAGTACCAGAGACAGGGCCAAGAACACTGAAGCTTTCTTT
J gene: TRBJ2-7; V gene: TRBV7-2; D gene: TRBD1; clone size: .; CDR3 protein: CASSLFRPGDRQEQYF; CDR3 DNA: TGTGCCAGCAGCTTATTTAGACCAGGGGACAGACAAGAGCAGTACTTC
J gene: TRBJ1-2; V gene: TRBV5-1; D gene: .; clone size: .; CDR3 protein: CASSKEDTDYGYTF; CDR3 DNA: TGCGCCAGCAGCAAAGAGGACACCGACTATGGCTACACCTTC
J gene: TRBJ1-1; V gene: TRBV18; D gene: .; clone size: .; CDR3 protein: CASSPSSGEAFF; CDR3 DNA: TGTGCCAGCTCACCCTCCAGTGGTGAAGCTTTCTTT
J gene: TRBJ2-2; V gene: TRBV10-3; D gene: .; clone size: .; CDR3 protein: CAISESPTGNTGELFF; CDR3 DNA: TGTGCCATCAGTGAGTCGCCTACAGGGAACACCGGGGAGCTGTTTTTT
J gene: TRBJ2-2; V gene: TRBV27; D gene: .; clone size: few; CDR3 protein: CASSYGTQLFF; CDR3 DNA: TGTGCCAGCAGTTACGGGACTCAGCTGTTTTTT
J gene: TRBJ2-6; V gene: TRBV5-1; D gene: .; clone size: once; CDR3 protein: CASELAAGANVLTF; CDR3 DNA: TGCGCCAGCGAACTCGCGGCTGGGGCCAACGTCCTGACTTTC
J gene: TRBJ2-5; V gene: TRBV2; D gene: TRBD2; clone size: .; CDR3 protein: CASIRGLAEGETQYF; CDR3 DNA: TGTGCCAGCATCAGGGGACTAGCGGAGGGGGAGACCCAGTACTTC
J gene: TRBJ2-2; V gene: TRBV6-4; D gene: .; clone size: .; CDR3 protein: CASRRDGSGELFF; CDR3 DNA: TGTGCCAGCAGGCGGGATGGCTCCGGGGAGCTGTTTTTT
J gene: TRBJ2-6; V gene: TRBV2; D gene: .; clone size: .; CDR3 protein: CASSSNPGSGANVLTF; CDR3 DNA: TGTGCCAGCAGCAGTAACCCAGGCTCTGGGGCCAACGTCCTGACTTTC
J gene: TRBJ1-1; V gene: TRBV7-9; D gene: .; clone size: .; CDR3 protein: CASSLARGFMNTEAFF; CDR3 DNA: TGTGCCAGCAGCTTAGCACGGGGGTTCATGAACACTGAAGCTTTCTTT
J gene: TRBJ1-2; V gene: TRBV29-1; D gene: TRBD1; clone size: .; CDR3 protein: CSAYPGTGSFGYTF; CDR3 DNA: TGCAGCGCGTATCCCGGGACAGGGTCTTTTGGCTACACCTTC
J gene: TRBJ2-1; V gene: TRBV10-3; D gene: TRBD2; clone size: .; CDR3 protein: CAITSGTSGRLNEQFF; CDR3 DNA: TGTGCCATCACATCCGGGACTAGCGGGAGACTTAATGAGCAGTTCTTC
J gene: TRBJ2-7; V gene: TRBV29-1; D gene: TRBD2; clone size: .; CDR3 protein: CSVDLAGAEQYF; CDR3 DNA: TGCAGCGTTGACCTAGCGGGAGCCGAGCAGTACTTC
J gene: TRBJ1-2; V gene: TRBV5-1; D gene: .; clone size: .; CDR3 protein: CASSLESANYGYTF; CDR3 DNA: TGCGCCAGCAGCTTGGAGTCAGCTAACTATGGCTACACCTTC
J gene: TRBJ2-1; V gene: TRBV5-1; D gene: .; clone size: .; CDR3 protein: CASSLDRVKGEQFF; CDR3 DNA: TGCGCCAGCAGCTTGGACAGGGTAAAGGGTGAGCAGTTCTTC
J gene: TRBJ1-6; V gene: TRBV5-4; D gene: TRBD1; clone size: once; CDR3 protein: CASSLSRDRGNSPLHF; CDR3 DNA: TGTGCCAGCAGCTTAAGTCGGGACAGAGGGAATTCACCCCTCCACTTT
J gene: TRBJ1-1; V gene: TRBV19; D gene: .; clone size: .; CDR3 protein: CASSIPHRVTEAFF; CDR3 DNA: TGTGCCAGTAGTATCCCCCACAGGGTTACTGAAGCTTTCTTT
J gene: TRBJ2-5; V gene: TRBV4-2; D gene: TRBD2; clone size: .; CDR3 protein: CASSQGTSGGPSQETQYF; CDR3 DNA: TGTGCCAGCAGCCAAGGGACTAGCGGGGGGCCTTCACAAGAGACCCAGTACTTC
J gene: TRBJ1-5; V gene: TRBV18; D gene: .; clone size: .; CDR3 protein: CASSPSGSSPQHF; CDR3 DNA: TGTGCCAGCTCACCCTCGGGATCGAGCCCCCAGCATTTT
J gene: TRBJ2-1; V gene: TRBV7-9; D gene: TRBD2; clone size: .; CDR3 protein: CASSLPGTSGSNEQFF; CDR3 DNA: TGTGCCAGCAGCTTACCCGGGACTAGCGGGAGCAATGAGCAGTTCTTC
J gene: TRBJ1-2; V gene: TRBV5-4; D gene: TRBD1; clone size: once; CDR3 protein: CASSLASQGASIGYTF; CDR3 DNA: TGTGCCAGCAGCTTGGCGAGCCAGGGGGCTAGTATTGGCTACACCTTC
J gene: TRBJ1-4; V gene: TRBV28; D gene: .; clone size: .; CDR3 protein: CASQNPGKGNEKLFF; CDR3 DNA: TGTGCCAGCCAAAACCCAGGGAAAGGAAATGAAAAACTGTTTTTT
J gene: TRBJ2-1; V gene: TRBV4-1; D gene: TRBD2; clone size: .; CDR3 protein: CASTRSSGGTMKQFF; CDR3 DNA: TGCGCCAGCACCCGATCTAGCGGGGGAACAATGAAGCAGTTCTTC
J gene: TRBJ1-2; V gene: TRBV19; D gene: TRBD1; clone size: once; CDR3 protein: CASSLLAKGQQINYGYTF; CDR3 DNA: TGTGCCAGTAGTCTCCTAGCCAAGGGACAGCAGATTAACTATGGCTACACCTTC
J gene: TRBJ2-1; V gene: TRBV11-2; D gene: .; clone size: .; CDR3 protein: CASRLRTSSISYNEQFF; CDR3 DNA: TGTGCCAGCAGACTCAGGACATCCTCCATCTCCTACAATGAGCAGTTCTTC
J gene: TRBJ1-5; V gene: TRBV6-1; D gene: TRBD1; clone size: .; CDR3 protein: CASSDRQGNQPQHF; CDR3 DNA: TGTGCCAGCAGTGACCGACAGGGGAATCAGCCCCAGCATTTT
J gene: TRBJ1-5; V gene: TRBV19; D gene: TRBD1; clone size: few; CDR3 protein: CASKDRASQPQHF; CDR3 DNA: TGTGCCAGTAAGGACAGGGCTAGTCAGCCCCAGCATTTT
J gene: TRBJ1-3; V gene: TRBV30; D gene: .; clone size: .; CDR3 protein: CAWSVSLISGNTIYF; CDR3 DNA: TGTGCCTGGAGTGTTTCACTTATCTCTGGAAACACCATATATTTT